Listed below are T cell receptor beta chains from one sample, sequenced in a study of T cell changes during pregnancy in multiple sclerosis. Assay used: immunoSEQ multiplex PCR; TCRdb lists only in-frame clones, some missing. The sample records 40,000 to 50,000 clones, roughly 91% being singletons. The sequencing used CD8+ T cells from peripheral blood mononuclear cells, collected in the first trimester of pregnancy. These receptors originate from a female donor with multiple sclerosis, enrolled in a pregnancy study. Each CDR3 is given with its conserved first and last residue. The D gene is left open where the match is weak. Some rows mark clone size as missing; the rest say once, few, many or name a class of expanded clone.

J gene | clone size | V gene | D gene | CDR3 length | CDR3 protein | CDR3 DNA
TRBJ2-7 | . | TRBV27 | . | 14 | CASSLGAGTYEQYF | TGTGCCAGCAGTTTAGGGGCAGGGACCTACGAGCAGTACTTC
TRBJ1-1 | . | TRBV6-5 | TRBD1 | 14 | CASSHRTGGTEAFF | TGTGCCAGCAGTCACCGAACAGGGGGCACTGAAGCTTTCTTT
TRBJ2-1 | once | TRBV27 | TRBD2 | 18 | CASSPGTSGGFSYNEQFF | TGTGCCAGCAGTCCTGGGACTAGCGGGGGGTTTTCCTACAATGAGCAGTTCTTC
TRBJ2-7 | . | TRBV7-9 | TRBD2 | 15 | CASSLASGTKVEQYF | TGTGCCAGCAGCTTGGCTAGCGGGACCAAGGTCGAGCAGTACTTC
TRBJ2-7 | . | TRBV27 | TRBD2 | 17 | CASALRGLASKVYEQYF | TGTGCCAGCGCTCTCCGGGGACTAGCGAGCAAGGTCTACGAGCAGTACTTC
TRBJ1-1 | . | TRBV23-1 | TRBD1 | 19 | CASSPANRGSSQNYTEAFF | TGCGCCAGCAGTCCCGCAAACAGGGGGTCCTCACAAAATTACACTGAAGCTTTCTTT
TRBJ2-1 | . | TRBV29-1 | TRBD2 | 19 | CSVESGLAGETSSYNEQFF | TGCAGCGTTGAATCGGGACTAGCGGGAGAAACCAGCTCCTACAATGAGCAGTTCTTC
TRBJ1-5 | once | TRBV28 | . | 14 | CASSYGQYNQPQHF | TGTGCCAGCAGCTATGGACAGTACAATCAGCCCCAGCATTTT
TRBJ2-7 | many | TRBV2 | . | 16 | CASRGNRVGPSYEQYF | TGTGCCAGCAGAGGCAACAGGGTCGGTCCTTCCTACGAGCAGTACTTC
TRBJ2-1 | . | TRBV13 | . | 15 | CASSLRVFRNNEQFF | TGTGCCAGCAGCCTACGGGTCTTTCGCAACAATGAGCAGTTCTTC
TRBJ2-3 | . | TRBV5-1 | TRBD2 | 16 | CASSLDSPSGISQQYF | TGCGCCAGCAGCTTGGATTCGCCTAGCGGGATCTCTCAGCAGTATTTT
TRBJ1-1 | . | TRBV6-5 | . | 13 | CATRAGMNTEAFF | TGTGCCACCAGGGCAGGCATGAACACTGAAGCTTTCTTT
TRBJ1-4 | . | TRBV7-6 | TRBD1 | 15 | CASSLETGGNEKLFF | TGTGCCAGCAGCTTAGAGACAGGGGGGAATGAAAAACTGTTTTTT
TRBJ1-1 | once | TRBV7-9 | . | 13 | CASSPILVAEAFF | TGTGCCAGCAGCCCGATACTCGTGGCTGAAGCTTTCTTT
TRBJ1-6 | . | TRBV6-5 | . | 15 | CASSYSGRDNSPLHF | TGTGCCAGCAGTTACTCTGGGAGGGATAATTCACCCCTCCACTTT
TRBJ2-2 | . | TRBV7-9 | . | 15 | CASSLVGRGTGELFF | TGTGCCAGCAGCTTAGTGGGCAGGGGCACCGGGGAGCTGTTTTTT
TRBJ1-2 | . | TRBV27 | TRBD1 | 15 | CASSTSGTGYQGYTF | TGTGCCAGCAGTACATCCGGGACAGGGTATCAAGGCTACACCTTC
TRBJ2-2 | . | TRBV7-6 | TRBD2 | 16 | CASSLWPTGGTGELFF | TGTGCCAGCAGCTTGTGGCCCACGGGGGGCACCGGGGAGCTGTTTTTT
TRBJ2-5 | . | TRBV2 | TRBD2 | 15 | CASSEGLAGQETQYF | TGTGCCAGCAGTGAAGGACTAGCGGGCCAAGAGACCCAGTACTTC
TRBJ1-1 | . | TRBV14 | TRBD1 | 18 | CASSQEELTGTGYTEAFF | TGTGCCAGCAGCCAAGAGGAACTTACCGGGACAGGGTACACTGAAGCTTTCTTT
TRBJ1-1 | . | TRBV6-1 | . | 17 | CASSAQVMRIVGTEAFF | TGTGCCAGCAGTGCACAGGTCATGAGGATTGTAGGAACTGAAGCTTTCTTT
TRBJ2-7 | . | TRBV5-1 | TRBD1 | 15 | CASRHDRGPFHEQYF | TGCGCCAGCCGCCACGACAGGGGACCCTTCCACGAGCAGTACTTC
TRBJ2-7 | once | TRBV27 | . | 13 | CASAQGRQSEQYF | TGTGCCAGCGCCCAGGGTCGACAATCCGAGCAGTACTTC
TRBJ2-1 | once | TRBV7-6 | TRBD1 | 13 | CASSRDRGDEQFF | TGTGCCAGCAGTCGAGACAGGGGCGATGAGCAGTTCTTC
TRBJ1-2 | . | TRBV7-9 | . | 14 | CASSLGAGISGYTF | TGTGCCAGCAGCTTAGGGGCAGGGATCTCTGGCTACACCTTC
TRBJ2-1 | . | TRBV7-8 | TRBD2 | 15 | CASSLLREGFNEQFF | TGTGCCAGCAGCTTACTCCGGGAGGGCTTTAATGAGCAGTTCTTC
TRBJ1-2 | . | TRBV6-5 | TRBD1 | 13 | CASRGQATYGYTF | TGTGCCAGCAGGGGACAGGCCACCTATGGCTACACCTTC
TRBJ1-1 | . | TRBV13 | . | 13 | CASSETKNTEAFF | TGTGCCAGCAGCGAAACAAAAAACACTGAAGCTTTCTTT
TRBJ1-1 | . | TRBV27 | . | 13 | CATGVSRTSEAFF | TGTGCCACCGGGGTCTCACGAACCTCTGAAGCTTTCTTT